The 10 T cell receptor beta chains below were found in one sample sequenced in a study of T cell repertoires in cytomegalovirus infection. TCRdb independently ran MiXCR on the reads; one entry per CDR3 protein. The data hold 510,000 or so distinct CDR3 sequences, with around 27% observed a single time. The material sequenced was PBMCs. Receptors were obtained from a human donor in good health (CMV status not recorded). Some clones in this sample may be carry-over from other donors' samples.

This clonotype was picked up a small number of times. The chain combines TRBV12-3 or TRBV12-4 with TRBJ2-3, with D possibly TRBD2 on 6 matching bases. The CDR3 sequence is 16 residues long. Trimming took off 4 bases at V and 0 bases at J, with 14 bases between the two ends. The CDR3 protein is CASSSISGPSTDTQYF. CDR3 in DNA: TGTGCCAGCAGTTCGATTAGCGGCCCTAGCACAGATACGCAGTATTTT.

This clonotype has a handful of counts. The rearrangement uses TRBV6-2 or TRBV6-3 and TRBJ2-5; possibly TRBD1 or TRBD2 for D (5 bases each). Germline CDR1 and CDR2: MNHEY and SVGEGT. The length of the CDR3 is 15 residues. V was clipped by 6 bases and J by 5 bases, with 19 bases between them. CDR3 in DNA: TGTGCCAGCAGCTCTCCCCGGGGAGAGGGGGAGACCCAGTACTTC. Encoded protein: CASSSPRGEGETQYF.

The table lists this clonotype with a few counts. The genes are TRBV11-2 and TRBJ2-7; D uncertain. The germline V and J ends were trimmed by 4 bases and 0 bases, with 13 bases remaining between them. Germline CDR1 reads SGHAT; CDR2 reads FQNNGV. The CDR3 is made up of 15 amino acids. The CDR3 region has the DNA TGTGCCAGCAGCTCTGGTAGATCGAGCTCCTACGAGCAGTACGTC. Translation: CASSSGRSSSYEQYV.

Comment on this clonotype: One end of the junction does not line up with germline, which may come from a read error. V gene TRBV7-2 combines with J gene TRBJ2-7, with D possibly TRBD2 on 6 matching bases. CDR3 length: 13 amino acids. Germline values: CDR1 SGHTA, CDR2 FQGNSA. The CDR3 nucleotides are TGTGCCAGCAGCCCCCGCATGAGGAGGGAGCTGTACTTC. Residues: CASSPRMRRELYF.

This clonotype occurred many times. This chain uses TRBV7-2 with TRBJ1-3; D unresolved. The ends were cut back, 6 bases at V and 4 bases at J, with 10 bases in the middle. Germline CDR1 is SGHTA and CDR2 is FQGNSA. The CDR3 spans 13 residues. CDR3 residues: CASSGVSGNTIYF. The CDR3 bases are TGTGCCAGCAGTGGGGTCTCCGGAAACACCATATATTTT. The whole variable domain, remainder taken from reference TRBV7-2 and TRBJ1-3, is GAGVSQSPSNKVTEKGKDVELRCDPISGHTALYWYRQSLGQGLEFLIYFQGNSAPDKSGLPSDRFSAERTGGSVSTLTIQRTQQEDSAVYLCASSGVSGNTIYFGEGSWLTVV.

The chain joins TRBV19 to TRBJ1-2; TRBD1 matches 9 bases. CDR1 is LNHDA, CDR2 SQIVND, per germline (reference sequence). This CDR3 spans 18 amino acids. Trimming removed 5 bases from V and 1 base from J; junction bases left unmatched: 14. The CDR3 protein is CASSLSNAGTGNNYGYTF. As DNA, the CDR3 is TGTGCCAGTAGTTTAAGCAACGCCGGGACAGGGAATAACTATGGCTACACCTTC.

Many counts were recorded for this clonotype. The chain is built from TRBV7-2 and TRBJ2-3; the match to TRBD2 covers 10 bases. This CDR3 region has 18 residues. CDR1 SGHTA and CDR2 FQGNSA come from the germline V gene. V was clipped by 3 bases and J by 3 bases; unmatched bases: 12. The CDR3 reads CASSFGAGGPVGTDTQYF. The CDR3 DNA reads TGTGCCAGCAGCTTTGGAGCGGGAGGGCCTGTGGGGACAGATACGCAGTATTTT.

The CDR3 nucleotides read TGTGCCAGCAGTTTTCGGGAGCGGGAGACCCAGTACTTC. As protein: CASSFRERETQYF. The chain uses TRBV27 and TRBJ2-5; D may be TRBD2 (6 bases). Trimming took off 3 bases at V and 5 bases at J, with 10 bases between the two ends. This CDR3 has 13 residues. Germline CDR1 MNHEY, CDR2 SMNVEV (reference sequence).

This clonotype was counted between two and nine times. J is TRBJ1-5 and V is TRBV7-2; 10 positions agree with TRBD1. Trimming removed 2 bases from V and 5 bases from J; junction bases left unmatched: 3. The CDR3 totals 15 residues. Germline V gene data show CDR1 as SGHTA and CDR2 as FQGNSA. This CDR3 reads CASSLLGTGDQPQHF. The DNA for the CDR3 is TGTGCCAGCAGCTTACTGGGGACAGGGGATCAGCCCCAGCATTTT.

The chain employs TRBV29-1 and TRBJ1-1; no clear D gene. With 3 bases removed from V and 1 base from J, the gap between germline ends came to 3 bases. The CDR3 length is 11 residues. The germline V gene encodes CDR1 SQVTM and CDR2 ANQGSEA. CDR3 nucleotide sequence: TGCAGCGTTGATGGGAACACTGAAGCTTTCTTT. This gives the protein CSVDGNTEAFF.